The 25 T cell receptor beta chains below were found in one sample sequenced in a study of T cell changes during pregnancy in multiple sclerosis. The repertoire was sequenced with immunoSEQ multiplex PCR; TCRdb's copy has only in-frame clones and lacks some. There are around 100,000 clones in the sample; over 75% occur only once, and approximately 0.76% lies in the top ten. Sample: peripheral blood, taken in the second trimester of pregnancy. These receptors were taken from a female donor in good health, enrolled as a control in a pregnancy study.

V is TRBV9 and J is TRBJ1-6, with 7 bases fitting TRBD1. Trimming cost V 2 bases and J 10 bases; bases outside gene matches: 9. Per the germline V gene, CDR1 is SGDLS and CDR2 is YYNGEE. There are 15 residues in the CDR3. In nucleotides, the CDR3 is TGTGCCAGCAGCGTTCAGGGGGTTAGCGGCTCACCCCTCCACTTT. Amino acids: CASSVQGVSGSPLHF.

The V call is TRBV2, the J call TRBJ2-1, with 11 positions matching TRBD2. CDR3 length: 17 amino acids. V was clipped by 5 bases and J by 4 bases; unmatched bases: 10. CDR1 and CDR2 from the germline V gene are SNHLY and FYNNEI. CDR3 in amino acids: CASSSSTGLAEYNEQFF. The DNA of the CDR3 is TGTGCCAGCAGTTCATCTACGGGACTAGCGGAATACAATGAGCAGTTCTTC.

V and J are TRBV6-5 and TRBJ2-1; TRBD2 matches at 11 bases. With 4 bases clipped from V and 4 bases from J, the junction kept 6 bases outside the gene matches. The CDR3 length is 16 residues. The V gene's germline CDR1 is MNHEY and CDR2 SVGAGI. For the CDR3, the DNA is TGTGCCAGCAGTTCAACCCCTAGCGGGGGGTACAATGAGCAGTTCTTC. Protein sequence: CASSSTPSGGYNEQFF.

This rearrangement joins TRBV14 to TRBJ1-2, with 10 nucleotides matching TRBD1. The CDR3 length is 16 residues. V gave up 0 bases and J gave up 6 bases; unmatched junction bases: 7. CDR1 is SGHDN, CDR2 FVKESK, per germline. In DNA, the CDR3 is TGTGCCAGCAGCCAAGACTATTCCGGGACAGGGGATGGCTACACCTTC. It encodes CASSQDYSGTGDGYTF.

The chain is built from TRBV5-1 and TRBJ2-2; 7 bases are a match to TRBD1. The CDR3 contains 16 residues. CDR1 is SGHRS, CDR2 YFSETQ, per germline. J was trimmed by 4 bases and V by 0 bases; bases with no gene match: 6. CDR3 in amino acids: CASSLVTGSRTGELFF. The CDR3 DNA sequence: TGCGCCAGCAGCTTGGTGACAGGGTCTCGCACCGGGGAGCTGTTTTTT.

This chain joins TRBV7-2 and TRBJ1-4; possible D gene TRBD1, 5 bases. Trimming pared 3 bases from V and 5 bases from J, leaving 13 bases between. Germline CDR1 and CDR2: SGHTA and FQGNSA. CDR3 length equals 15 residues. This chain's CDR3 is CASSLNQGKNEKLFF. In nucleotides, the CDR3 is TGTGCCAGCAGCTTGAACCAGGGTAAAAATGAAAAACTGTTTTTT. The whole variable domain, filled in from reference TRBV7-2 and TRBJ1-4, reads GAGVSQSPSNKVTEKGKDVELRCDPISGHTALYWYRQSLGQGLEFLIYFQGNSAPDKSGLPSDRFSAERTGGSVSTLTIQRTQQEDSAVYLCASSLNQGKNEKLFFGSGTQLSVL.

This chain connects TRBV18 to TRBJ2-3; D is possibly TRBD2 (6 bases). Trimming removed 3 bases from V and 5 bases from J, with 18 bases in between. The CDR3 runs 16 residues. Germline V gene sequence: CDR1 KGHSH, CDR2 LQKENI. CDR3 loop: CASSPRGSRALDTQYF. The CDR3, as DNA: TGTGCCAGCTCACCCCGGGGGAGTAGGGCACTAGATACGCAGTATTTT.

The V call is TRBV29-1, the J call TRBJ2-3, with D possibly being TRBD1 (6 bases). CDR1 and CDR2 (germline): SQVTM, ANQGSEA. Trimming stripped 5 bases from V and 9 bases from J, with 21 bases between. The CDR3 is 14 amino acids. The CDR3 loop reads CSVWKGELVHTQYF. CDR3 DNA sequence: TGCAGCGTTTGGAAGGGGGAACTAGTTCACACGCAGTATTTT.

V usage is TRBV4-1 and J usage is TRBJ2-7; possibly TRBD2 for D (7 bases). The germline V gene has CDR1 MGHRA and CDR2 YSYEKL. This CDR3 spans 14 amino acids. V dropped 1 base and J dropped 3 bases, with 10 bases sitting between them. CDR3 sequence (DNA): TGCGCCAGCAGCCAAGGCGGGGGCCTCTACGAGCAGTACTTC. Translating it yields CASSQGGGLYEQYF.

The rearrangement links TRBV2 to TRBJ1-4, with a possible D match to TRBD1 (6 bases). The CDR3 is made up of 11 amino acids. Between the trimmed V and J ends, which lost 6 bases and 7 bases, there was a span of 6 bases. Germline-derived CDR1 and CDR2 are SNHLY and FYNNEI. CDR3 sequence reads: CASRGGEKLFF. The CDR3 DNA reads as TGTGCCAGCAGAGGGGGTGAAAAACTGTTTTTT.

V usage is TRBV5-6 and J usage is TRBJ2-7; tentative D call: TRBD2 (5 bases). The CDR3 contains 13 residues. Germline V gene data show CDR1 as SGHDT and CDR2 as YYEEEE. V lost 2 bases and J 2 bases, leaving 8 bases between the germline ends. The CDR3 coding sequence is TGTGCCAGCAGCTTAGGGAGTCCCTACGAGCAGTACTTC. It specifies CASSLGSPYEQYF.

J is TRBJ1-4 and V is TRBV2; 11 bases fit TRBD1. The J segment lost 4 bases and the V segment lost 7 bases, leaving 8 bases of the junction unmatched. Germline-derived CDR1 and CDR2 are SNHLY and FYNNEI. The CDR3 loop spans 16 amino acids. The CDR3 bases are TGTGCCAGCACCGGAGGACAGGGGGCTTTTAATGAAAAACTGTTTTTT. Translation gives CASTGGQGAFNEKLFF.

The CDR3: CASSQVPGTEAFF. The CDR3 coding sequence is TGTGCCAGCAGCCAAGTTCCGGGTACTGAAGCTTTCTTT. The chain uses TRBV14 and TRBJ1-1; D remains unclear. The germline V gene encodes CDR1 SGHDN and CDR2 FVKESK. The length of the CDR3 is 13 residues. Trimming removed 1 base from V and 5 bases from J, with 8 bases in between.

The rearrangement uses TRBV5-1 and TRBJ2-4; D remains ambiguous. V lost 6 bases and J lost 13, with 14 bases in between. Germline-derived CDR1 and CDR2 are SGHRS and YFSETQ. The CDR3 length is 11 residues. This chain's CDR3 is CASMLDQIQYF. As DNA, the CDR3 is TGCGCCAGCATGCTAGACCAGATCCAGTACTTC.

The chain carries TRBV28 and TRBJ1-4; unclear D gene. Germline CDR1 and CDR2: MDHEN and SYDVKM. The V gene lost 7 bases and the J gene lost 7 bases, with 13 bases spanning the gap. The CDR3 sequence is 13 residues long. The CDR3 is CASNSPPGEKLFF. DNA for the CDR3: TGTGCCAGCAATAGCCCCCCCGGTGAAAAACTGTTTTTT.

The CDR3 DNA follows: TGTGCCAGCAGCTACAACCCCCGGACAGGGGCTGAAGCTTTCTTT. Its translation is CASSYNPRTGAEAFF. This sequence joins TRBV6-1 and TRBJ1-1, with 9 nucleotides matching TRBD1. The germline V gene has CDR1 MNHNS and CDR2 SASEGT. CDR3 length: 15 residues. The V gene end was trimmed by 6 bases and the J gene end by 6 bases; junction bases not matched to a gene: 11.

The rearrangement uses TRBV5-6 and TRBJ1-1, with D possibly being TRBD1 (6 bases). V lost 1 base and J lost 1, with 11 bases in between. This CDR3 is built from 15 residues. Looked up from germline, CDR1 is SGHDT and CDR2 is YYEEEE. This CDR3 is CASSLRRGANTEAFF. In DNA, the CDR3 is TGTGCCAGCAGCTTGAGGCGGGGGGCGAACACTGAAGCTTTCTTT.

This chain connects TRBV6-1 to TRBJ2-5, with TRBD2 matching 8 bases. V was clipped by 7 bases and J by 2 bases; unmatched bases: 9. The germline V gene has CDR1 MNHNS and CDR2 SASEGT. The CDR3 is 15 residues long. The CDR3 region is CASTLGGVRQETQYF. DNA for the CDR3: TGTGCCAGCACCCTCGGGGGGGTTCGACAAGAGACCCAGTACTTC.

This chain links TRBV28 with TRBJ2-7, with D tentatively TRBD2 (6 bases). CDR1 and CDR2 from the germline V gene are MDHEN and SYDVKM. CDR3 length equals 15 residues. V lost 2 bases to trimming and J lost 1 base, with 12 bases between them. The DNA of the CDR3 is TGTGCCAGCAGTTTACGGGGACTGACATCCTACGAGCAGTACTTC. It is translated as CASSLRGLTSYEQYF.

This chain links TRBV2 with TRBJ1-5; D not certain. The CDR3 sequence is 13 residues long. Trimming shortened V by 8 bases and J by 7 bases, and 15 bases separated the two germline ends. Germline assignment: CDR1 SNHLY and CDR2 FYNNEI. The CDR3 is CASDGREGQPQHF. CDR3 bases: TGTGCCAGCGACGGGAGGGAAGGACAGCCCCAGCATTTT.

CDR3 nucleotides: TGCAGCGTCGAACAGGGGGGCGACGAGCAGTACTTC. Amino acids: CSVEQGGDEQYF. The chain has TRBV29-1 and TRBJ2-7, with TRBD1 identical over 8 bases. The germline V gene encodes CDR1 SQVTM and CDR2 ANQGSEA. This CDR3 comprises 12 residues. J lost 5 bases, V lost 6 bases, and 6 bases had no gene match.

The chain joins TRBV6-6 to TRBJ2-4; D uncertain. The V gene's germline CDR1 is MNHNY and CDR2 SVGAGI (reference sequence). Trimming pared 6 bases from V and 1 base from J, leaving 16 bases between. This CDR3 is built from 16 residues. The CDR3 sequence is CASRPVDDFAKNIQYF. The CDR3 bases are TGTGCCAGCAGGCCAGTGGATGACTTTGCCAAAAACATTCAGTACTTC.

The chain joins TRBV6-5 to TRBJ2-7, with 7 bases matching TRBD1. The CDR3 runs to 14 residues. The germline V gene encodes CDR1 MNHEY and CDR2 SVGAGI. Trimming removed 4 bases from V and 2 bases from J; junction bases left unmatched: 5. CDR3 nucleotide sequence: TGTGCCAGCAGTTTCCGAGACAGGGCCTACGAGCAGTACTTC. Residues: CASSFRDRAYEQYF.

The chain carries TRBV20-1 and TRBJ1-6; weak D call: TRBD1 (6 bases). Per germline, CDR1 DFQATT and CDR2 SNEGSKA (reference sequence). The length of the CDR3 is 11 residues. Trimming took off 5 bases at V and 7 bases at J, with 6 bases between the two ends. In nucleotides, the CDR3 is TGCAGTGCTGACAGGAATTCACCCCTCCACTTT. Residues: CSADRNSPLHF.

The chain recombines TRBV28 with TRBJ2-7; 11 bases match TRBD2. Germline V gene lookup returns CDR1 MDHEN and CDR2 SYDVKM. Trimming removed 5 bases from V and 1 base from J; junction bases left unmatched: 19. The CDR3 spans 20 residues. The CDR3 region is CASSRWGGLAGGRGSYEQYF. The CDR3 nucleotides read TGTGCCAGCAGTCGCTGGGGGGGGCTAGCGGGAGGCCGGGGATCCTACGAGCAGTACTTC.